This T cell receptor beta chain was sequenced for a study of T-cell memory formation after mild COVID-19. Study results and caveats: Nothing showed for sure that second-wave clones peaking on day 37 were SARS-CoV-2 specific. Researchers report contracting CD4+ clones mostly in CM and EM, with CD8+ clones in EMRA. The study detected some responding clones in pre-infection memory, suggesting cross-reactive memory joined.

CDR3 length: 12 residues. Germline assignment: CDR1 SGHRS and CDR2 YFSETQ. Trimming shortened V by 2 bases and J by 9 bases, and 9 bases separated the two germline ends. As for this clonotype: What it binds is unknown.

TCRdb re-derived calls from the 5' RACE reads in MiXCR, one entry per CDR3 protein. Of 55,000 to 80,000 distinct CDR3 sequences listed, about 9.4% are singletons. Material: PBMCs or a T cell subset sorted from them (not recorded which). The clonotype comes from a man younger than 35 who had mild COVID-19 (a few samples of this study predate the infection). Cell type and time point are not known. The rearrangement links TRBV5-1 to TRBJ2-1; D is unclear. The CDR3 nucleotides read TGCGCCAGCAGCTTAACGATAGGTGAGCAGTTCTTC. Translation: CASSLTIGEQFF.